This T cell receptor beta chain was identified during a study of regulatory T cells in long-lasting Graves disease. General observations from the study: Persistent disease samples used TRBV28, TRBJ1-2 and TRBJ2-5 preferentially.

Sample time point: persistent/refractory GD, antithyroid drugs over 5 years with positive TRAb. Extracted RNA from PBMCs served as the source of the TCR library. Blood from the periphery, nine milliliters in all, was drawn into EDTA tubes. As concerns this clonotype: The target antigen is unknown.

CDR1 is SGHRS, CDR2 YFSETQ, per germline. The CDR3 totals 15 residues. J lost 5 bases, V lost 3 bases, and 10 bases had no gene match. TCR beta libraries were built with iRepertoire HTBI primers and Arm-PCR of CDR3 regions. TCRdb reprocessed the multiplex PCR reads with MiXCR, giving one entry per CDR3 protein. This table has a few hundred thousand distinct CDR3 sequences, 23% appearing once. The sequence derives from a female donor with Graves disease. The sample here was peripheral blood mononuclear cells (PBMCs), taken when the disease was refractory, from a patient treated with antithyroid drugs. The rearrangement uses TRBV5-1 and TRBJ2-5; 7 bases align to TRBD2. The CDR3, as DNA: TGCGCCAGCAGCTATGGGGCTAGCGGAGGGGAGACCCAGTACTTC. Encoded protein: CASSYGASGGETQYF.